This TCR beta chain was sequenced during a study of cytomegalovirus exposure and HLA in healthy donors. Study outcomes and limitations: Association of a missense DCLRE1C variant with TCR beta V- and J-gene trimming was reported in a later analysis. It was taken for granted in presence/absence analyses that sequencing depth across donors was roughly uniform.

Germline CDR1 GTSNPN, CDR2 SVGIG (reference sequence). This CDR3 contains 15 residues. The ends lost 2 bases at V and 5 bases at J; junction bases unmatched: 12. PCR employed 60 Vbeta and 13 Jbeta primers. Profiling relied on immunoSEQ multiplex PCR, and the TCRdb table lists in-frame clones only, not all of them. The table lists 150,000 to 200,000 clones, 70% to 80% of them singletons. Worth noting for this clone: Its target is not known.

The sequence was collected from a man younger than 35 in good health and CMV-seropositive. The sample comprised PBMCs. The chain joins TRBV30 to TRBJ2-7; 7 nucleotides align to TRBD1. CDR3 nucleotides: TGTGCCTGGAGTCGTTTCGGTGAGGGGGCCGACGAGCAGTACTTC. It translates to CAWSRFGEGADEQYF.